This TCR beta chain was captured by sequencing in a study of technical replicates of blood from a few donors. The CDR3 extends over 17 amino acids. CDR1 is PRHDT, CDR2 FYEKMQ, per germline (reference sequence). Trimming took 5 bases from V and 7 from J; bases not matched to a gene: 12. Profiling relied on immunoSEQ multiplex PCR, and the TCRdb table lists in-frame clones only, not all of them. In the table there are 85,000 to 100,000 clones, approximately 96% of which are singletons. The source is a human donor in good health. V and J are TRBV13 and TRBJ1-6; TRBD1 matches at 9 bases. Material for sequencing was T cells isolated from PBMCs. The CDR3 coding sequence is TGTGCCAGCAGCGGGGACAGGGTAGGTGTTAGGAATTCACCCCTCCACTTT. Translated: CASSGDRVGVRNSPLHF.